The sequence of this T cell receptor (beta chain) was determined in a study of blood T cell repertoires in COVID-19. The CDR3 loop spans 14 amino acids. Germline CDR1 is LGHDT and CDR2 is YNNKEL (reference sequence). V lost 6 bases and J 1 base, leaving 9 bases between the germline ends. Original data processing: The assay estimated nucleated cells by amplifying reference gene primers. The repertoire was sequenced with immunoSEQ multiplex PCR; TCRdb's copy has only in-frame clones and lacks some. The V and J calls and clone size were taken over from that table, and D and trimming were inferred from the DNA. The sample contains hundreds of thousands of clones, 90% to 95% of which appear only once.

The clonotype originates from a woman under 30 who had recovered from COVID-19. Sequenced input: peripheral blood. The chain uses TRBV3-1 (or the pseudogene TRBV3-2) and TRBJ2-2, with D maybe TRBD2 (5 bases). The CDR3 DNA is TGTGCCAGCAGTCAGGACTGGAACACCGGGGAGCTGTTTTTT. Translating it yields CASSQDWNTGELFF.